Each of the 13 T cell receptor beta chains below was sequenced from the same sample in a study of cytomegalovirus exposure and HLA in healthy donors. PCR employed 60 Vbeta and 13 Jbeta primers. Data came from immunoSEQ multiplex PCR; TCRdb stores just in-frame clones and leaves some out. The repertoire holds more than 150,000 clones, with around three quarters as singletons. Material: PBMCs. The receptors were gathered from a woman in her thirties in good health and CMV-seropositive.

About this clone itself: Sequence at one end of the junction differs from germline and may be a read error. CDR3 DNA sequence: TGTGCCGGCAGTTACTCGTATCAGGGAGGCTACGAGCAGTACTTC. Its protein is CAGSYSYQGGYEQYF. J is TRBJ2-7 and V is TRBV6-5; D may be TRBD2 (6 bases). From germline, CDR1 is MNHEY and CDR2 SVGAGI. There are 15 residues in the CDR3.

The chain uses TRBV28 and TRBJ2-7; D perhaps matches TRBD2 (6 bases). The CDR3 consists of 15 residues. Trimming shortened V by 2 bases and J by 3 bases, and 14 bases separated the two germline ends. Germline values: CDR1 MDHEN, CDR2 SYDVKM. The CDR3 coding sequence is TGTGCCAGCAGTTTAACAGGACTATCCCTCTACGAGCAGTACTTC. Translation gives CASSLTGLSLYEQYF. Supplemented by reference TRBV28 and TRBJ2-7, the full variable domain reads DVKVTQSSRYLVKRTGEKVFLECVQDMDHENMFWYRQDPGLGLRLIYFSYDVKMKEKGDIPEGYSVSREKKERFSLILESASTNQTSMYLCASSLTGLSLYEQYFGPGTRLTVT.

The J gene is TRBJ2-1, the V gene TRBV28, with D possibly matching TRBD2 (6 bases). The germline gives CDR1 MDHEN, CDR2 SYDVKM. The CDR3 extends over 10 amino acids. V lost 6 bases and J 9 bases, leaving 6 bases between the germline ends. The CDR3 DNA reads TGTGCCAGCAGGGGGGGTGAGCAGTTCTTC. As protein: CASRGGEQFF.

The chain combines TRBV6-5 with TRBJ1-1; D is unresolved. The CDR3 length is 15 residues. Trimming pared 4 bases from V and 1 base from J, leaving 13 bases between. Germline V gene sequence: CDR1 MNHEY, CDR2 SVGAGI. The CDR3 protein is CASSSAPNGNTEAFF. CDR3 DNA: TGTGCCAGCAGTTCCGCCCCGAACGGGAACACTGAAGCTTTCTTT.

This clone appeared a few times. Other nucleotide sequences from this sample produce the same CDR3. The chain employs TRBV6-5 and TRBJ2-7, with D maybe TRBD2 (5 bases). Looked up from germline, CDR1 is MNHEY and CDR2 is SVGAGI. V was clipped by 7 bases and J by 3 bases, with 13 bases between them. This CDR3 has 13 amino acids. The CDR3 loop is CASTPGSSYEQYF. In nucleotides, the CDR3 is TGTGCCAGCACCCCGGGGTCTAGCTACGAGCAGTACTTC.

The rearrangement joins TRBV27 to TRBJ1-5; TRBD1 might be the D (6 bases). CDR3 size: 15 residues. The germline V gene has CDR1 MNHEY and CDR2 SMNVEV (reference sequence). Trimming shortened V by 2 bases and J by 7 bases, and 15 bases separated the two germline ends. In DNA form, the CDR3 reads TGTGCCAGCAGTTTAGCGGCAGGGGAGGGACAGCCCCAGCATTTT. Its translation is CASSLAAGEGQPQHF.

The chain joins TRBV4-3 to TRBJ2-7, with D unresolved. Trimming removed 0 bases from V and 2 bases from J, with 11 bases in between. This CDR3 spans 15 amino acids. Germline V gene sequence: CDR1 LGHNA, CDR2 YSLEER. The CDR3 coding sequence is TGCGCCAGCAGCCAAGATGATCTGCGGCCCTACGAGCAGTACTTC. Its translation is CASSQDDLRPYEQYF.

This clone was detected a few times. V and J are TRBV5-1 and TRBJ2-2; D unresolved. V lost 2 bases, J lost 1 base, and 9 bases lay in between. This CDR3 contains 15 residues. Germline V lookup: CDR1 SGHRS, CDR2 YFSETQ. This CDR3 reads CASSLTRKNTGELFF. For the CDR3, the DNA is TGCGCCAGCAGCTTAACCAGGAAGAACACCGGGGAGCTGTTTTTT.

A single count supports this clone. At one of its ends the junction is not consistent with the germline gene, which may arise from a read error. CDR3 sequence: CSVEDWAPGDF. The CDR3 DNA sequence: TGCAGCGTTGAAGACTGGGCCCCCGGGGACTTC. The chain has TRBV29-1 and TRBJ2-7; a possible D gene is TRBD2 (5 bases). The length of the CDR3 is 11 residues. The germline gives CDR1 SQVTM, CDR2 ANQGSEA.

The gene calls are TRBV4-3 and TRBJ2-2, with D possibly matching TRBD1 (6 bases). With 3 bases removed from V and 8 bases from J, the gap between germline ends came to 13 bases. The CDR3 consists of 14 residues. CDR1 and CDR2 from the germline V gene are LGHNA and YSLEER. CDR3 in amino acids: CASSQGAASGELFF. DNA of the CDR3: TGCGCCAGCAGCCAGGGGGCGGCCTCTGGGGAGCTGTTTTTT.

The chain carries TRBV7-2 and TRBJ2-5, with 11 bases identical to TRBD2. The CDR3 is 14 residues long. The germline V gene encodes CDR1 SGHTA and CDR2 FQGNSA. The junction had 6 bases not matched to a gene; V was cut back by 5 bases and J by 7 bases. In nucleotides, the CDR3 is TGTGCCAGCAGCCCCATAGCGGGGGGGACGACCCAGTACTTC. It is translated as CASSPIAGGTTQYF.

This clone has more than one count but fewer than ten. V usage is TRBV30 and J usage is TRBJ1-6; 7 bases match TRBD1. Germline assignment: CDR1 GTSNPN and CDR2 SVGIG (reference sequence). V shed 2 bases and J 9 bases; nucleotides not matched to a gene: 10. The CDR3 has 15 residues. The CDR3 DNA is TGTGCCTGGAGTAACAGGGGTGCAAGGGCTTCACCCCTCCACTTT. This gives the protein CAWSNRGARASPLHF.

This clone came up a few times. The same CDR3 is also encoded by other DNA sequences in this sample. The chain uses TRBV4-3 and TRBJ2-7; D gene uncertain. CDR3 length: 13 amino acids. Germline V CDR1 and CDR2: LGHNA, YSLEER. V was pared by 1 base and J by 3 bases, with 7 bases between. In nucleotides, the CDR3 is TGCGCCAGCAGCCAAGTTCGAGGCTACGAGCAGTACTTC. This gives the protein CASSQVRGYEQYF.